This passage covers 27 T cell receptor beta chains from one sample sequenced in a study of shared clonotypes between healthy human individuals. Using immunoSEQ multiplex PCR, the repertoire was profiled, and TCRdb retains in-frame clones only, with some absent. Here the sample spans about 1.1 million clones, 70% to 85% being singletons. The sample was memory CD4+ T cells from PBMCs. Indicated subset: CD45RA-negative fraction. Receptor source: a man between 18 and 29 years old in good health. Some clones in this sample may be carry-over from other donors' samples.

The rearrangement links TRBV5-1 to TRBJ2-1, with D tentatively TRBD2 (6 bases). The CDR3 runs to 14 residues. V dropped 1 base and J dropped 4 bases, with 9 bases sitting between them. CDR1 is SGHRS, CDR2 YFSETQ, per germline. CDR3 sequence (DNA): TGCGCCAGCAGCTTGCTAGCGCGATACAATGAGCAGTTCTTC. Translation gives CASSLLARYNEQFF. Based on the CDR3 plus reference TRBV5-1 and TRBJ2-1, the full variable domain is KAGVTQTPRYLIKTRGQQVTLSCSPISGHRSVSWYQQTPGQGLQFLFEYFSETQRNKGNFPGRFSGRQFSNSRSEMNVSTLELGDSALYLCASSLLARYNEQFFGPGTRLTVL.

A single count supports this clone. CDR3 nucleotide sequence: TGTGCCACCAGCAGGGGGACATACTATGGCTACACCTTC. It yields the protein CATSRGTYYGYTF. This chain joins TRBV15 and TRBJ1-2, with a tentative D call TRBD1 (6 bases). The length of the CDR3 is 13 residues. V lost 3 bases, J lost 3 bases, and 8 bases lay in between. Per the germline V gene, CDR1 is LNHNV and CDR2 is YYDKDF (reference sequence). Looking up the rest from reference TRBV15 and TRBJ1-2 gives the full variable domain: DAMVIQNPRYQVTQFGKPVTLSCSQTLNHNVMYWYQQKSSQAPKLLFHYYDKDFNNEADTPDNFQSRRPNTSFCFLDIRSPGLGDTAMYLCATSRGTYYGYTFGSGTRLTVV.

Points on this clone: This CDR3 is also generated by other DNA sequences in the sample. The chain couples TRBV18 to TRBJ2-5; a weak D match, TRBD2 (5 bases). CDR3 size: 14 residues. Germline-derived CDR1 and CDR2 are KGHSH and LQKENI. The ends were cut back, 1 base at V and 5 bases at J, with 11 bases in the middle. The CDR3 DNA is TGTGCCAGCTCACCACTAGAAGGCGGGGAGACCCAGTACTTC. Protein sequence: CASSPLEGGETQYF.

This clone has a single count. The chain has TRBV5-1 and TRBJ1-2, with TRBD1 identical over 8 bases. This CDR3 comprises 17 residues. Unmatched junction bases numbered 17, after V lost 3 bases and J lost 7 bases. Germline V gene lookup returns CDR1 SGHRS and CDR2 YFSETQ. CDR3 residues: CASSWGIAGGEAGGYTF. The CDR3 DNA reads TGCGCCAGCAGCTGGGGAATCGCAGGGGGCGAGGCTGGTGGCTACACCTTC.

The chain uses TRBV7-2 and TRBJ1-2; 9 bases map to TRBD1. This CDR3 is built from 16 residues. V shed 5 bases, J shed 5 bases, and the junction held 12 bases outside the gene matches. Looked up from germline, CDR1 is SGHTA and CDR2 is FQGNSA. This chain's CDR3 is CASSPGGYRGRYGYTF. The CDR3 DNA sequence: TGTGCCAGCAGCCCAGGAGGCTACAGGGGGCGTTATGGCTACACCTTC.

The chain is built from TRBV6-6 and TRBJ1-2; 7 nucleotides agree with TRBD1. V shed 5 bases and J 2 bases; nucleotides not matched to a gene: 8. Germline V gene data show CDR1 as MNHNY and CDR2 as SVGAGI (reference sequence). The CDR3 runs to 15 residues. This chain's CDR3 is CASSPSMTGNYGYTF. CDR3 nucleotide sequence: TGTGCCAGCAGTCCTAGCATGACAGGGAACTATGGCTACACCTTC.

This sequence joins TRBV14 and TRBJ2-7, with 8 bases matching TRBD2. With 0 bases clipped from V and 6 bases from J, the junction kept 7 bases outside the gene matches. CDR1 is SGHDN, CDR2 FVKESK, per germline. The length of the CDR3 is 15 residues. The CDR3 here is CASSQDLLAGIEQYF. In DNA form, the CDR3 reads TGTGCCAGCAGCCAAGACCTCTTAGCGGGAATCGAGCAGTACTTC.

Turning to this clone: A read error is possible here, since a much larger clone lies one base away. This CDR3 is also generated by other DNA sequences in the sample. The chain couples TRBV5-1 to TRBJ1-1; 7 positions agree with TRBD1. The CDR3 length is 14 residues. The V segment lost 3 bases and the J segment 0 bases; nucleotides outside the gene matches: 2. Germline lookup yields CDR1 SGHRS and CDR2 YFSETQ. CDR3 protein: CASSWGQLNTEAFF. The DNA for the CDR3 is TGCGCCAGCAGCTGGGGACAGTTGAACACTGAAGCTTTCTTT.

This clone was counted at least ten times. The chain carries TRBV7-2 and TRBJ2-3; D possibly corresponds to TRBD1 (5 bases). The CDR3 totals 15 residues. Germline V gene sequence: CDR1 SGHTA, CDR2 FQGNSA. V lost 1 base, J lost 2 bases, and 10 bases lay in between. In DNA form, the CDR3 reads TGTGCCAGCAGCTTAGGCAGGGAACTCACAGATACGCAGTATTTT. Protein product: CASSLGRELTDTQYF. The entire variable domain, with the rest obtained from reference TRBV7-2 and TRBJ2-3, is as follows: GAGVSQSPSNKVTEKGKDVELRCDPISGHTALYWYRQSLGQGLEFLIYFQGNSAPDKSGLPSDRFSAERTGGSVSTLTIQRTQQEDSAVYLCASSLGRELTDTQYFGPGTRLTVL.

The chain uses TRBV11-2 and TRBJ1-1; 8 bases fit TRBD1. Germline V gene sequence: CDR1 SGHAT, CDR2 FQNNGV. The length of the CDR3 is 14 residues. V was clipped by 5 bases and J by 5 bases; unmatched bases: 7. The DNA for the CDR3 is TGTGCCAGCAGCACACAGGGGGTAGAGACTGAAGCTTTCTTT. It translates to CASSTQGVETEAFF.

This sequence joins TRBV28 and TRBJ1-2; possibly TRBD1 for D (6 bases). Trimming shortened V by 3 bases and J by 3 bases, and 17 bases separated the two germline ends. Germline values: CDR1 MDHEN, CDR2 SYDVKM. There are 16 residues in the CDR3. The CDR3 region is CASSFRGEPSDYGYTF. The CDR3 region has the DNA TGTGCCAGCAGTTTTAGGGGGGAACCCAGCGACTATGGCTACACCTTC.

The chain has TRBV7-2 and TRBJ1-2, with TRBD1 identical over 9 bases. Trimming at V came to 4 bases and at J to 7 bases, leaving 7 bases not matched to a gene. Per the germline V gene, CDR1 is SGHTA and CDR2 is FQGNSA. The CDR3 runs to 14 residues. CDR3 bases: TGTGCCAGCAGCTCGGACAGGGGATTGGGTGGCTACACCTTC. Protein product: CASSSDRGLGGYTF.

Notes on this clone: The sample contains more than one DNA sequence encoding this CDR3. This chain connects TRBV9 to TRBJ2-5, with D tentatively TRBD1 or TRBD2 (5 bases each). This CDR3 is built from 13 residues. Trimming pared 1 base from V and 5 bases from J, leaving 9 bases between. From germline, CDR1 is SGDLS and CDR2 YYNGEE. The CDR3 coding sequence is TGTGCCAGCAGCGTAACGGGGCGCGAGACCCAGTACTTC. This gives the protein CASSVTGRETQYF.

A remark on this clone: One base away lies a much larger clone, so this may be a sequencing read error. Other DNA sequences in this specimen translate into the identical CDR3. The chain uses TRBV11-2 and TRBJ2-1; 9 bases are a match to TRBD2. Germline V gene lookup returns CDR1 SGHAT and CDR2 FQNNGV. Trimming removed 3 bases from V and 4 bases from J; junction bases left unmatched: 4. The length of the CDR3 is 15 residues. The CDR3 coding sequence is TGTGCCAGCAGCTTGGGGCTAGCGGGATACAATGAGCAGTTCTTC. It yields the protein CASSLGLAGYNEQFF.

This chain links TRBV6-1 with TRBJ2-3; the D gene is possibly TRBD2 (5 bases). V was pared by 4 bases and J by 10 bases, with 15 bases between. The CDR3 is 13 residues long. CDR1 and CDR2 (germline): MNHNS, SASEGT. This CDR3 is CASSAGRGHAQYF. The CDR3 DNA reads TGTGCCAGCAGTGCTGGACGGGGTCACGCGCAGTATTTT.

The chain links TRBV28 to TRBJ1-2; D gene ambiguous. Germline loops: CDR1 MDHEN, CDR2 SYDVKM. V lost 1 base, J lost 8 bases, and 8 bases lay in between. This CDR3 is 12 amino acids long. CDR3 sequence (DNA): TGTGCCAGCAGTTTATCGGTCCGGGGCTACACCTTC. This gives the protein CASSLSVRGYTF.

This sequence joins TRBV19 and TRBJ2-5; D gene uncertain. V was pared by 3 bases and J by 4 bases, with 9 bases between. This CDR3 is 13 amino acids long. CDR1 LNHDA and CDR2 SQIVND come from the germline V gene (reference sequence). CDR3 protein: CASSIGQAETQYF. CDR3 bases: TGTGCCAGTAGTATCGGGCAAGCAGAGACCCAGTACTTC.

This clone was seen more than once but under ten times. CDR3 sequence (DNA): TGTGCCAGCACCCCCGGAAATGACGGCTATGGCTACACCTTC. Its protein product is CASTPGNDGYGYTF. The V gene is TRBV6-1, the J gene TRBJ1-2, with D uncertain. The CDR3 sequence is 14 residues long. Per germline, CDR1 MNHNS and CDR2 SASEGT. V was cut by 7 bases and J by 4 bases, with 16 bases left in between.

To note about this clone: A much larger clone differs from this one at a single base, so this may be a read error. The sample carries other DNA sequences with the same CDR3. The rearrangement links TRBV28 to TRBJ1-5; D gene uncertain. V lost 5 bases to trimming and J lost 7 bases, with 15 bases between them. Germline CDR1 MDHEN, CDR2 SYDVKM. The CDR3 covers 14 residues. CDR3 loop: CASSTTGGNQPQHF. DNA for the CDR3: TGTGCCAGCAGTACGACGGGCGGAAACCAGCCCCAGCATTTT.

The V call is TRBV19, the J call TRBJ2-7, with D possibly called TRBD1 or TRBD2 (5 bases each). This CDR3 is built from 13 residues. Germline CDR1 LNHDA, CDR2 SQIVND (reference sequence). V was cut by 7 bases and J by 7 bases, with 17 bases left in between. The CDR3 protein is CASTSQRGGEQYF. The CDR3 DNA follows: TGTGCCAGTACCTCCCAGAGGGGCGGGGAGCAGTACTTC.

The rearrangement joins TRBV19 to TRBJ1-3; D gene ambiguous. V was shortened by 5 bases and J by 0 bases, with 11 bases between the two germline ends. The germline CDR1 and CDR2 sequences are LNHDA and SQIVND (reference sequence). The CDR3 contains 15 residues. DNA of the CDR3: TGTGCCAGTAGTGGTGGCTTTAGCTCTGGAAACACCATATATTTT. Its translation: CASSGGFSSGNTIYF.

A remark on this clone: Other DNA variants within this sample encode the same CDR3. The chain carries TRBV5-1 and TRBJ2-6; D is undetermined. The CDR3 is 16 residues long. Trimming took off 0 bases at V and 0 bases at J, with 7 bases between the two ends. Germline V gene lookup returns CDR1 SGHRS and CDR2 YFSETQ. The CDR3 here is CASSLGSSSGANVLTF. The CDR3 DNA follows: TGCGCCAGCAGCTTGGGCAGCAGCTCTGGGGCCAACGTCCTGACTTTC.

The chain carries TRBV11-1 and TRBJ2-2, with 9 nucleotides matching TRBD2. After removal of 2 bases from V and 4 bases from J, the junction contained 2 bases not matched to a gene. The CDR3 has 15 residues. Germline V CDR1 and CDR2: SGHAT, FQDESV (reference sequence). CDR3 protein: CASSLTSGSTGELFF. As DNA, the CDR3 is TGTGCCAGCAGCTTAACTAGCGGGTCCACCGGGGAGCTGTTTTTT.

The chain employs TRBV29-1 and TRBJ2-7; TRBD2 aligns across 7 bases. CDR1 and CDR2 from the germline V gene are SQVTM and ANQGSEA. V lost 6 bases to trimming and J lost 3 bases; unmatched junction nucleotides: 5. The CDR3 spans 12 residues. The CDR3 region has the DNA TGCAGCGTGGCGGGACTACACTACGAGCAGTACTTC. Protein sequence: CSVAGLHYEQYF.

The genes are TRBV2 and TRBJ2-7; D gene unclear. The CDR3 covers 16 residues. V was shortened by 7 bases and J by 3 bases, with 22 bases between the two germline ends. CDR1 and CDR2 (germline): SNHLY, FYNNEI. As DNA, the CDR3 is TGTGCCAGCAAGAAACAGCCGGACCCTAGGGACTACGAGCAGTACTTC. This translates into CASKKQPDPRDYEQYF.

The genes are TRBV7-8 and TRBJ2-7, with TRBD2 matching over 8 bases. The germline V gene has CDR1 SGHVS and CDR2 FQNEAQ. CDR3 length: 14 amino acids. J gave up 0 bases and V 8 bases, and 6 bases lay outside the gene matches. CDR3 region: CASEKSGSSYEQYF. In nucleotides, the CDR3 is TGTGCCAGCGAAAAAAGCGGGAGCTCCTACGAGCAGTACTTC.

The table lists this clone with a few counts. The chain links TRBV9 to TRBJ2-5, with a tentative D call TRBD1 (8 bases). V was pared by 0 bases and J by 5 bases, with 26 bases between. The CDR3 runs 19 residues. From germline, CDR1 is SGDLS and CDR2 YYNGEE. CDR3 sequence: CASSVDGMGGQGAVETQYF. DNA for the CDR3: TGTGCCAGCAGCGTAGACGGGATGGGAGGGCAGGGGGCTGTGGAGACCCAGTACTTC. The full variable domain, rest sourced from reference TRBV9 and TRBJ2-5, is DSGVTQTPKHLITATGQRVTLRCSPRSGDLSVYWYQQSLDQGLQFLIQYYNGEERAKGNILERFSAQQFPDLHSELNLSSLELGDSALYFCASSVDGMGGQGAVETQYFGPGTRLLVL.